The present T cell receptor beta chain was sequenced within a study of blood T cells in healthy people across ages. Germline V lookup: CDR1 SQVTM, CDR2 ANQGSEA. This CDR3 region has 14 residues. With 7 bases removed from V and 10 bases from J, the gap between germline ends came to 26 bases. A second PCR, run for about 6 to 11 cycles, used a sample-barcoded 5' primer plus a J-beta primer mix. TCRdb itself ran the 5' RACE reads through MiXCR, one entry per CDR3 protein. Of around 1,800,000 distinct CDR3 sequences listed, about two fifths are singletons. Comments on this clonotype: Its specificity is not known.

Samples had at least 7 million PBMCs isolated from them. Findings and limits, study-wide: Using unsorted PBMCs precluded a conclusive naive versus antigen-experienced comparison.

This TCR was recovered from a human donor in good health. This chain connects TRBV29-1 to TRBJ2-7; D may correspond to TRBD1 or TRBD2 (5 bases each). Sequencing input: blood. The CDR3 sequence: CSARGRDGPYGQYF. The CDR3 region has the DNA TGCAGCGCTCGGGGCCGTGACGGTCCCTACGGCCAGTACTTC.